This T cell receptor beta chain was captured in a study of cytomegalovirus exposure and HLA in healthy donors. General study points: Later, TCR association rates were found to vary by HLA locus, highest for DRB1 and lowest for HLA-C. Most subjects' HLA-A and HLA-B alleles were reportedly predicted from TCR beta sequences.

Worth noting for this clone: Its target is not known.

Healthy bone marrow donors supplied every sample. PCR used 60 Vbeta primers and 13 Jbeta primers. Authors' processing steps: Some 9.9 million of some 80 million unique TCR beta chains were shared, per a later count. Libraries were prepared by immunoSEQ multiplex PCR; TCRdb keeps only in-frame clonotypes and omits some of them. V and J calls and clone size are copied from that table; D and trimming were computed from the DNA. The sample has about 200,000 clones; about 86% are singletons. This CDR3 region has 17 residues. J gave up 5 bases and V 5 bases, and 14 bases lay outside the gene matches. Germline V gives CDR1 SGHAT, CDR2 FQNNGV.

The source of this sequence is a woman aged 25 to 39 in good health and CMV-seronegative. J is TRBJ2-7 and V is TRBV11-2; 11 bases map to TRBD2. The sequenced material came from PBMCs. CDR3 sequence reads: CASSLALASGRRNEQYF. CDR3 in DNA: TGTGCCAGCAGCCTAGCGTTGGCTAGCGGGAGGAGGAACGAGCAGTACTTC. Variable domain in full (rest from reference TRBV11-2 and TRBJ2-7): EAGVAQSPRYKIIEKRQSVAFWCNPISGHATLYWYQQILGQGPKLLIQFQNNGVVDDSQLPKDRFSAERLKGVDSTLKIQPAKLEDSAVYLCASSLALASGRRNEQYFGPGTRLTVT.